This T cell receptor (beta chain) derives from a study of early T cells in non-severe SARS-CoV-2 infection. Study background: It was bulk RNA from unsorted whole blood that was sequenced, and the chains were unpaired. Study-wide points: Anti-spike CD8 responses were favored in VDJdb matching, and private and CD4 specificities were missed.

As concerns this clonotype: Its antigen is undetermined. A much larger clone lies a single base off, so this may be a read error. The final CDR3 position lacks the conserved phenylalanine or tryptophan, pointing to a likely read error.

CDR3 length: 14 amino acids. V lost 3 bases and J lost 6; bases outside the gene matches: 8. From germline, CDR1 is SGHNT and CDR2 YENEEA. Unique molecular identifiers (one per individual cDNA molecule) were attached. TCRdb passed the 5' RACE reads through MiXCR, listing each CDR3 protein once. The sample has tens of thousands of distinct CDR3 sequences, around a tenth seen once; the top ten hold 6% to 8%. The receptor's source is an adult who was a healthcare worker with PCR-confirmed SARS-CoV-2 infection or an uninfected control (not recorded which). The input for sequencing was whole blood, taken at baseline. This chain joins TRBV11-3 and TRBJ2-7; TRBD1 matches at 7 bases. The chain's CDR3 is CASSFRDRVLEQYS. DNA for the CDR3: TGTGCCAGCAGCTTCCGGGACAGAGTCCTCGAGCAGTACTCC.